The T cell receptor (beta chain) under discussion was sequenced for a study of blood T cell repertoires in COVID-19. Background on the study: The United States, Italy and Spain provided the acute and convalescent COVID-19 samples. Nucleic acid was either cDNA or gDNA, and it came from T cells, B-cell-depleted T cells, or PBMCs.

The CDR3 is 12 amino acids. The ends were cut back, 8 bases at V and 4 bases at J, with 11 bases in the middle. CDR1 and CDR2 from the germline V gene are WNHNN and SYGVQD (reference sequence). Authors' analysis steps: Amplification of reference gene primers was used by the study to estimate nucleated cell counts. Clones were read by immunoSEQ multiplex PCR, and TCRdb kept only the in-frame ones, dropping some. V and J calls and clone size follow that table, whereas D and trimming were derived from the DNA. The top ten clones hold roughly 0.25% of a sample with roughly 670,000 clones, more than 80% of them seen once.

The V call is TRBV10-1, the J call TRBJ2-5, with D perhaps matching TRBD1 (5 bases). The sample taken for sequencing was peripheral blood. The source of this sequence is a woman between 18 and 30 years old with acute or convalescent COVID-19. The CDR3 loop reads CASQDKPETQYF. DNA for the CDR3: TGCGCCAGCCAGGACAAACCAGAGACCCAGTACTTC.